The clone carrying this T cell receptor beta chain has ten or more counts. The data belong to a study of regulatory T cells in long-lasting Graves disease. For the study at large: Antithyroid drugs had been taken under 3 months by newly diagnosed Graves' patients.

HTBI primers from iRepertoire and Arm-PCR of CDR3 regions yielded the TCR beta libraries. MiXCR, applied by TCRdb to the multiplex PCR reads, yields one record per CDR3 protein. The sample records 550,000 to 600,000 distinct CDR3 sequences, 16% being singletons. Time point specified: newly diagnosed GD, antithyroid drugs for less than 3 months. After RNA was extracted from PBMCs, the TCR library was made from it. These same records also appear under a second study, on T cells in Graves' hyperthyroidism and ophthalmopathy. That study adds: No ophthalmopathy progression within 18 months constituted stable Graves' hyperthyroidism.

The sample consisted of peripheral blood mononuclear cells (PBMCs), taken at new diagnosis, from a patient treated with antithyroid drugs. The receptor comes from a man aged 18 to 29 with Graves disease.

The CDR3 sequence: CAISESRGPATQYF. The CDR3 DNA reads as TGTGCCATCAGTGAGTCCAGGGGCCCGGCGACCCAGTACTTC. This chain links TRBV10-3 with TRBJ2-5; weak D call: TRBD1 (6 bases). This CDR3 has 14 amino acids. The germline V and J ends were trimmed by 0 bases and 7 bases, with 12 bases remaining between them. Per the germline V gene, CDR1 is ENHRY and CDR2 is SYGVKD.